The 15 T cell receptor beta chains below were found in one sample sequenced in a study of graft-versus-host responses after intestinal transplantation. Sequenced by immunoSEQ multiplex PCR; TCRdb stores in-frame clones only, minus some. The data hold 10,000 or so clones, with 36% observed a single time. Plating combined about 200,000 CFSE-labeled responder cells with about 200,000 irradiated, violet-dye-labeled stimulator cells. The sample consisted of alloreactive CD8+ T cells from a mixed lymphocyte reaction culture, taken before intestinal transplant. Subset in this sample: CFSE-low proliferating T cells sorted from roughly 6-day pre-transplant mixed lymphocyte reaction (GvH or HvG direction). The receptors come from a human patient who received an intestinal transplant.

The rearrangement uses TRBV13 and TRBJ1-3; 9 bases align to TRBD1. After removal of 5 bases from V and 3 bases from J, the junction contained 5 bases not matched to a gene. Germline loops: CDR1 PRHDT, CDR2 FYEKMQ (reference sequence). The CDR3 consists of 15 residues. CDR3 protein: CASSPDRGGGNTIYF. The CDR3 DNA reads TGTGCCAGCAGCCCGGACAGGGGAGGTGGAAACACCATATATTTT.

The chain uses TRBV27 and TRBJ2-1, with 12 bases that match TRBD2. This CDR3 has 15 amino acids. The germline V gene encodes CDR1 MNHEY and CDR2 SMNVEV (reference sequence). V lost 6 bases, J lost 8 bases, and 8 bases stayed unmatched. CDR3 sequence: CASSLLAGGPDEQFF. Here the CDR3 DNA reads TGTGCCAGCAGCCTCCTAGCGGGGGGGCCCGATGAGCAGTTCTTC.

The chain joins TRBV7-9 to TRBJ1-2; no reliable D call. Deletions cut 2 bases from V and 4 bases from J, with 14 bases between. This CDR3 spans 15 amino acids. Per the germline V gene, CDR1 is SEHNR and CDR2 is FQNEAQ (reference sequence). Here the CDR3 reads CASSLWSGYLYGYTF. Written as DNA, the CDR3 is TGTGCCAGCAGCTTATGGTCCGGGTACCTCTATGGCTACACCTTC.

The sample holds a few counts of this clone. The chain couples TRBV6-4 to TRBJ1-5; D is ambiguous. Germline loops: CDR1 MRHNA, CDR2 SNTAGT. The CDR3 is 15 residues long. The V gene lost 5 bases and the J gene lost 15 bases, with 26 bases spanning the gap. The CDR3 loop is CASSPSFKAGLPRHF. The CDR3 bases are TGTGCCAGCAGTCCGTCATTCAAAGCCGGACTCCCTCGGCATTTT.

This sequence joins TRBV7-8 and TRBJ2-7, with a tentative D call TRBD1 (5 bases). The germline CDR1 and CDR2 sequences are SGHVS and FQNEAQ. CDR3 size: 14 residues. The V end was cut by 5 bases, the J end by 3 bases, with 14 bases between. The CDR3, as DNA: TGTGCCAGCAGCCCACTGGACAATTTCTACGAGCAGTACTTC. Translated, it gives CASSPLDNFYEQYF.

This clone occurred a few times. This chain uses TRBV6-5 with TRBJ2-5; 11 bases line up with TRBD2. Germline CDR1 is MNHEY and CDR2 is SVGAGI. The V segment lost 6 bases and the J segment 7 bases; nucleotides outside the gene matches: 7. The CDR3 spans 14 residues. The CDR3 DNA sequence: TGTGCCAGCAGGCGACTAGCGGGGAGGGGGACCCAGTACTTC. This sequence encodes CASRRLAGRGTQYF.

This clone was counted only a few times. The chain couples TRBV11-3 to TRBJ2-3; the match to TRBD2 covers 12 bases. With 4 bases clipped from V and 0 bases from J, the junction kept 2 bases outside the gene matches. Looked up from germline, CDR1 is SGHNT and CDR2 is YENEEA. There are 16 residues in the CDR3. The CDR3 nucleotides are TGTGCCAGCAGCTCCGGGACTAGCGGGAGCACAGATACGCAGTATTTT. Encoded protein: CASSSGTSGSTDTQYF. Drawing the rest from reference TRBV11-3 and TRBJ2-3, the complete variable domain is EAGVVQSPRYKIIEKKQPVAFWCNPISGHNTLYWYLQNLGQGPELLIRYENEEAVDDSQLPKDRFSAERLKGVDSTLKIQPAELGDSAVYLCASSSGTSGSTDTQYFGPGTRLTVL.

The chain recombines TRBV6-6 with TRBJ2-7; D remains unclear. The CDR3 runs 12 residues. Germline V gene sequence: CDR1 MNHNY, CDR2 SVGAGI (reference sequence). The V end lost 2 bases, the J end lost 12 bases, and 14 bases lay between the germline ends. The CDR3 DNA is TGTGCCAGCAGTTACCTAACGACACGTCGGTACTTC. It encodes CASSYLTTRRYF.

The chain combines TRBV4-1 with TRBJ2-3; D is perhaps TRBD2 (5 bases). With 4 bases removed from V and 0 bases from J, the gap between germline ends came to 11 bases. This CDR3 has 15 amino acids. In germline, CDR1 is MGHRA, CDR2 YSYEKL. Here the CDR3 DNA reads TGCGCCAGCAGCCTTGAGCGGACGAGCACAGATACGCAGTATTTT. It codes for CASSLERTSTDTQYF.

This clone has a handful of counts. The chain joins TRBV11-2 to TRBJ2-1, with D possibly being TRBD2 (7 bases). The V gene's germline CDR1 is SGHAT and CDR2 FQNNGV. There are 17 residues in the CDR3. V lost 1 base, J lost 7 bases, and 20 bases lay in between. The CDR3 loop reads CASSLGGAGGPSNEQFF. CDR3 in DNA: TGTGCCAGCAGCTTAGGGGGGGCCGGGGGGCCGAGTAATGAGCAGTTCTTC.

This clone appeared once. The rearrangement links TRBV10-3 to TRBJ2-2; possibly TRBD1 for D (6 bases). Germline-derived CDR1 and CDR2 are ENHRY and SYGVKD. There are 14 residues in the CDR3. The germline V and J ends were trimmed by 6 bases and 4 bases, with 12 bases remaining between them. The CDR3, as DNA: TGTGCCATCAGCCCTGACAGGCCCACCGGGGAGCTGTTTTTT. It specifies CAISPDRPTGELFF.

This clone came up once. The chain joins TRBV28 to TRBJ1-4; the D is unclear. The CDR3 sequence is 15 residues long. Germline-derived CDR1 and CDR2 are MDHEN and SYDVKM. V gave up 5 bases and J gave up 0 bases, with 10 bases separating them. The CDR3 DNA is TGTGCCAGCAGTCTGGAAACTACAACTAATGAAAAACTGTTTTTT. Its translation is CASSLETTTNEKLFF.

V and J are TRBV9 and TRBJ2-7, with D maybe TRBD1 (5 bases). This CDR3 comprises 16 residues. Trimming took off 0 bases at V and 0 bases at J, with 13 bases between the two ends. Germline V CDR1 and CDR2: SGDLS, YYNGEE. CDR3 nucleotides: TGTGCCAGCAGCGTAGCTGACGACAGTTACTCCTACGAGCAGTACTTC. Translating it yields CASSVADDSYSYEQYF.

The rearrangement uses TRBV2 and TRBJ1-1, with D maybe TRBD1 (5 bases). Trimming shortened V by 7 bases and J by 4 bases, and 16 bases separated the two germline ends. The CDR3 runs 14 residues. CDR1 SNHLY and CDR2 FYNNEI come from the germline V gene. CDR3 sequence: CASTAGAGLTEAFF. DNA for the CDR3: TGTGCCAGCACCGCTGGGGCAGGGCTCACTGAAGCTTTCTTT.

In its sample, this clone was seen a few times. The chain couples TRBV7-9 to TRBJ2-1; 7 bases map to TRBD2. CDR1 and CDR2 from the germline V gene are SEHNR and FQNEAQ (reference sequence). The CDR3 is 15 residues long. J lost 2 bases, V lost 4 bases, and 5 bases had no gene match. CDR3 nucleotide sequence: TGTGCCAGCAGCTCCGGGACTACCACCTACAATGAGCAGTTCTTC. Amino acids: CASSSGTTTYNEQFF.